In its sample, the clone carrying this T cell receptor beta chain was seen once. These data come from a study of blood T cell repertoires in COVID-19. Study-level information: Acute and convalescent COVID-19 samples came from the United States, Italy and Spain. In each case, the material was cDNA or gDNA derived from T cells, B-cell-depleted T cells, or PBMCs.

Source study methods: From reference gene primer amplification, estimates of nucleated cell counts were derived. Measured with immunoSEQ multiplex PCR; TCRdb has only the in-frame clones, and not every one. V and J calls plus clone size are reproduced from that table; the DNA served to infer D and trimming. This table has some 230,000 clones, around four fifths appearing once. Germline CDR1 and CDR2: MNHEY and SVGEGT. The CDR3 runs to 15 residues. The V and J ends lost 2 bases and 0 bases respectively, with 10 bases between them. This TCR came from a woman aged 60-70 years who had recovered from COVID-19. Sequences were obtained from peripheral blood. V and J are TRBV6-2 or TRBV6-3 and TRBJ2-5; no clear D gene. CDR3 protein: CASSYEDQYQETQYF. In DNA form, the CDR3 reads TGTGCCAGCAGTTACGAGGATCAGTACCAAGAGACCCAGTACTTC.